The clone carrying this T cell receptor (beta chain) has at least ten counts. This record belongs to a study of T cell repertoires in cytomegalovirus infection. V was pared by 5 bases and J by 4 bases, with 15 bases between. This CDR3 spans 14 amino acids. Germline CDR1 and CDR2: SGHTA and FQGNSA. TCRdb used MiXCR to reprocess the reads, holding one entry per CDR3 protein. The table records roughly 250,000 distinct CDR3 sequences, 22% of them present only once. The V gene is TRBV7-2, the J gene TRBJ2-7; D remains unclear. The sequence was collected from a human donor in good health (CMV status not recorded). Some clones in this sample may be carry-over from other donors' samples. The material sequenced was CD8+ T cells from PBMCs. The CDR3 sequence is CASSPYMSSYEQYF. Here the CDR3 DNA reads TGTGCCAGCAGCCCTTACATGAGTTCTTACGAGCAGTACTTC.